The sequence of this T cell receptor beta chain was determined in a study of T cells in localized non-small cell lung cancer. This clone appeared a few times. As yet, its antigen is unknown. Germline values: CDR1 SGDLS, CDR2 YYNGEE. The CDR3 sequence is 15 residues long. Trimming stripped 6 bases from V and 0 bases from J, with 12 bases between. General study results and limits: Adjacent lung held a median 57 of the top 100 tumor clones. It remains possible that heterogeneity exists, since only one tumor region was sequenced. Tumor showed lower T cell clonality than uninvolved adjacent lung, where it was highest. Prolonged overall survival went with higher T cell density in the blood.

Here immunoSEQ multiplex PCR was the method, and the copy in TCRdb shows in-frame clones only, minus some. The sample contains approximately 800 clones, 20% to 30% of which appear only once. This clonotype originated in a male donor aged 60 or over with stage III squamous cell lung carcinoma. J is TRBJ2-2 and V is TRBV9; TRBD1 might be the D (6 bases). The material was lung tumor tissue, obtained before any cancer treatment. CDR3: CASTVDSTNTGELFF. The CDR3 bases are TGTGCCAGCACCGTGGACAGTACGAACACCGGGGAGCTGTTTTTT.